The next 30 T cell receptor beta chains were all read from a single sample in a study of neurological immune-mediated disorders. TCRdb independently ran MiXCR on the 5' RACE reads; one entry per CDR3 protein. The table has about 38,000 distinct CDR3 sequences, around 4.8% seen once. Sequencing input: CD4+ T cells from blood. These receptors were collected from a man between 18 and 29 years old in good health.

This clonotype was seen many times. The CDR3 DNA reads TGCATTGCCTCCAGCTCCTACAATGAGCAGTTCTTC. It encodes CIASSSYNEQFF. V usage is TRBV29-1 and J usage is TRBJ2-1, with no clear D. The CDR3 loop spans 12 amino acids. CDR1 is SQVTM and CDR2 is ANQGSEA in the germline V gene.

This clonotype appeared many times. This chain uses TRBV12-3 or TRBV12-4 with TRBJ2-6, with D perhaps TRBD1 (7 bases). V was shortened by 4 bases and J by 4 bases, with 26 bases between the two germline ends. This CDR3 has 20 residues. The CDR3 region is CASSSQDRRGILWGANVLTF. Written as DNA, the CDR3 is TGTGCCAGCAGTTCCCAGGACAGGAGGGGGATCCTTTGGGGGGCCAACGTCCTGACTTTC.

This clonotype was picked up many times. The chain uses TRBV29-1 and TRBJ2-7; TRBD2 aligns across 8 bases. CDR1 and CDR2 from the germline V gene are SQVTM and ANQGSEA. The CDR3 spans 13 residues. Unmatched junction bases numbered 8, after V lost 1 base and J lost 9 bases. The CDR3 loop is CSVEANRGGGQYF. CDR3 bases: TGCAGCGTTGAAGCGAACCGGGGGGGCGGGCAGTACTTC.

This clonotype was recorded many times. The chain recombines TRBV20-1 with TRBJ1-5; a possible D gene is TRBD1 (5 bases). V dropped 5 bases and J dropped 6 bases, with 14 bases sitting between them. This CDR3 is built from 13 residues. CDR1 is DFQATT, CDR2 SNEGSKA, per germline (reference sequence). CDR3 nucleotide sequence: TGCAGTGCTTGGGCGGGGGATGGTCAGCCCCAGCATTTT. Its translation is CSAWAGDGQPQHF.

This clonotype was detected many times. V gene TRBV20-1 combines with J gene TRBJ1-2; TRBD1 might be the D (6 bases). Germline loops: CDR1 DFQATT, CDR2 SNEGSKA (reference sequence). This CDR3 has 15 residues. V shed 1 base and J shed 5 bases, with 17 bases lying between them. CDR3 sequence reads: CSARGPQGLEYGYTF. In nucleotides, the CDR3 is TGCAGTGCTAGAGGCCCCCAGGGGCTAGAGTATGGCTACACCTTC.

This clonotype was found many times. The chain recombines TRBV3-1 with TRBJ1-3; D gene ambiguous. CDR3 length equals 15 residues. CDR1 and CDR2 (germline): LGHDT, YNNKEL (reference sequence). V was clipped by 0 bases and J by 4 bases, with 10 bases between them. In DNA form, the CDR3 reads TGTGCCAGCAGCCAAGACCCGGCGTTGGGAAACACCATATATTTT. Translating gives CASSQDPALGNTIYF. The entire variable domain, with the rest obtained from reference TRBV3-1 and TRBJ1-3, is as follows: DTAVSQTPKYLVTQMGNDKSIKCEQNLGHDTMYWYKQDSKKFLKIMFSYNNKELIINETVPNRFSPKSPDKAHLNLHINSLELGDSAVYFCASSQDPALGNTIYFGEGSWLTVV.

This clonotype was picked up many times. The rearrangement joins TRBV10-3 to TRBJ2-3; tentative D call: TRBD2 (6 bases). The CDR3 extends over 16 amino acids. V was pared by 4 bases and J by 2 bases, with 16 bases between. From germline, CDR1 is ENHRY and CDR2 SYGVKD. The DNA of the CDR3 is TGTGCCATCAGTGGGGGAGGACACACTGCCACAGATACGCAGTATTTT. As protein: CAISGGGHTATDTQYF.

V is TRBV4-1 and J is TRBJ2-7; a weak D match, TRBD1 (5 bases). The CDR3 totals 14 residues. V lost 1 base to trimming and J lost 6 bases, with 13 bases between them. In germline, CDR1 is MGHRA, CDR2 YSYEKL. The CDR3 protein is CASSQGGILSEQYF. The CDR3 DNA reads TGCGCCAGCAGCCAAGGGGGCATCTTAAGCGAGCAGTACTTC.

This clonotype was seen repeatedly, ten times or more. The chain combines TRBV7-9 with TRBJ2-7, with D uncertain. V lost 5 bases and J lost 5, with 7 bases in between. The V gene's germline CDR1 is SEHNR and CDR2 FQNEAQ (reference sequence). The CDR3 totals 11 residues. CDR3: CASSNEDEQYF. CDR3 in DNA: TGTGCCAGCAGCAACGAAGACGAGCAGTACTTC.

This clonotype was counted many times. V usage is TRBV6-5 and J usage is TRBJ1-4, with a tentative D call TRBD1 (5 bases). The length of the CDR3 is 14 residues. V was pared by 6 bases and J by 0 bases, with 8 bases between. Per germline, CDR1 MNHEY and CDR2 SVGAGI. The CDR3: CASRPGTTNEKLFF. CDR3 bases: TGTGCCAGCAGGCCAGGGACAACTAATGAAAAACTGTTTTTT.

This clonotype was found many times. This rearrangement joins TRBV20-1 to TRBJ1-4; weak D call: TRBD1 (6 bases). Germline V gene sequence: CDR1 DFQATT, CDR2 SNEGSKA (reference sequence). The CDR3 has 13 residues. Trimming left V 3 bases short and J 8 bases short, with 13 bases between. The DNA for the CDR3 is TGCAGTGCTAGGGAGCAGGGGAGCGAAAAACTGTTTTTT. This gives the protein CSAREQGSEKLFF.

This clonotype was observed many times. The chain is built from TRBV14 and TRBJ2-7; D is possibly TRBD2 (6 bases). This CDR3 has 16 amino acids. Germline CDR1 SGHDN, CDR2 FVKESK. Trimming pared 1 base from V and 3 bases from J, leaving 16 bases between. CDR3 DNA sequence: TGTGCCAGCAGCCAAGCTGGGGGGAGAGGGGTCTACGAGCAGTACTTC. It yields the protein CASSQAGGRGVYEQYF. The whole variable domain, remainder taken from reference TRBV14 and TRBJ2-7, is EAGVTQFPSHSVIEKGQTVTLRCDPISGHDNLYWYRRVMGKEIKFLLHFVKESKQDESGMPNNRFLAERTGGTYSTLKVQPAELEDSGVYFCASSQAGGRGVYEQYFGPGTRLTVT.

This clonotype was seen at least ten times. CDR3 nucleotides: TGTGCCAGCAGCCTTCCCCCGGGACAGGGTTCTCAGCCCCAGCATTTT. Translation gives CASSLPPGQGSQPQHF. J is TRBJ1-5 and V is TRBV27, with 9 bases identical to TRBD1. The V gene's germline CDR1 is MNHEY and CDR2 SMNVEV (reference sequence). The V and J ends lost 6 bases and 6 bases, in that order; junction bases with no gene match: 12. The CDR3 length is 16 residues.

This clonotype was seen at least ten times. A read error may produce the germline difference seen at one junction end. The J gene is TRBJ1-2, the V gene TRBV7-2; 7 positions agree with TRBD1. CDR1 SGHTA and CDR2 FQGNSA come from the germline V gene. CDR3 size: 14 residues. This CDR3 reads CASSLGPDRARYTF. For the CDR3, the DNA is TGTGCCAGCAGTTTAGGCCCTGACAGGGCCAGGTACACCTTC.

This clonotype came up many times. The gene calls are TRBV11-2 and TRBJ1-4, with 10 bases identical to TRBD1. Germline values: CDR1 SGHAT, CDR2 FQNNGV. Trimming cost V 4 bases and J 4 bases; bases outside gene matches: 0. The CDR3 is 14 amino acids. CDR3: CASSWDRGNEKLFF. In DNA, the CDR3 is TGTGCCAGCAGCTGGGACAGGGGTAATGAAAAACTGTTTTTT. The complete variable domain, with remaining parts taken from reference TRBV11-2 and TRBJ1-4, reads EAGVAQSPRYKIIEKRQSVAFWCNPISGHATLYWYQQILGQGPKLLIQFQNNGVVDDSQLPKDRFSAERLKGVDSTLKIQPAKLEDSAVYLCASSWDRGNEKLFFGSGTQLSVL.

This clonotype was seen repeatedly, ten times or more. V and J are TRBV7-8 and TRBJ1-1; D perhaps matches TRBD1 (6 bases). The germline V gene encodes CDR1 SGHVS and CDR2 FQNEAQ. The CDR3 is 14 residues long. With 1 base removed from V and 4 bases from J, the gap between germline ends came to 10 bases. CDR3: CASSLEGVRTEAFF. The CDR3 DNA sequence: TGTGCCAGCAGCTTAGAGGGGGTTCGCACTGAAGCTTTCTTT.

This clonotype was observed many times. J is TRBJ2-7 and V is TRBV5-1; 8 bases are a match to TRBD2. Germline V gene sequence: CDR1 SGHRS, CDR2 YFSETQ. The CDR3 contains 15 residues. V lost 0 bases and J lost 6; bases outside the gene matches: 8. In DNA, the CDR3 is TGCGCCAGCAGCTTGGGACGGGGGGGTGCGGGCGAGCAGTACTTC. Protein sequence: CASSLGRGGAGEQYF. The full variable domain, its missing parts supplied by reference TRBV5-1 and TRBJ2-7, is KAGVTQTPRYLIKTRGQQVTLSCSPISGHRSVSWYQQTPGQGLQFLFEYFSETQRNKGNFPGRFSGRQFSNSRSEMNVSTLELGDSALYLCASSLGRGGAGEQYFGPGTRLTVT.

There are many counts of this clonotype. The V call is TRBV5-1, the J call TRBJ2-2; D is ambiguous. The germline V gene encodes CDR1 SGHRS and CDR2 YFSETQ. With 1 base removed from V and 3 bases from J, the gap between germline ends came to 7 bases. The CDR3 extends over 14 amino acids. CDR3 loop: CASSLPQHTGELFF. The CDR3 bases are TGCGCCAGCAGCTTGCCACAGCACACCGGGGAGCTGTTTTTT.

This clonotype was recorded many times. The chain carries TRBV5-1 and TRBJ1-6; TRBD1 aligns across 7 bases. The CDR3 runs to 14 residues. With 3 bases clipped from V and 6 bases from J, the junction kept 3 bases outside the gene matches. Looked up from germline, CDR1 is SGHRS and CDR2 is YFSETQ. CDR3 sequence (DNA): TGCGCCAGCAGCTCGGGACAGTCTAATTCACCCCTCCACTTT. Translation gives CASSSGQSNSPLHF.

This clonotype showed up many times. The chain couples TRBV20-1 to TRBJ1-1; the D gene is possibly TRBD1 (6 bases). Germline lookup yields CDR1 DFQATT and CDR2 SNEGSKA (reference sequence). The CDR3 spans 13 residues. Trimming cost V 8 bases and J 4 bases, with 17 bases left between them. The CDR3 coding sequence is TGCAGTCCTCATACAGGGATTGGCACTGAAGCTTTCTTT. Translation gives CSPHTGIGTEAFF.

This clonotype was picked up many times. The chain combines TRBV6-5 with TRBJ2-1; D is uncertain. Germline-derived CDR1 and CDR2 are MNHEY and SVGAGI. Trimming pared 5 bases from V and 2 bases from J, leaving 7 bases between. CDR3 length equals 13 residues. The CDR3 DNA follows: TGTGCCAGCAGTGTCAGCACCTACAATGAGCAGTTCTTC. Amino acids: CASSVSTYNEQFF.

This clonotype has a count of ten or more. The chain combines TRBV29-1 with TRBJ1-1; D gene ambiguous. Trimming left V 2 bases short and J 5 bases short, with 12 bases between. Germline V CDR1 and CDR2: SQVTM, ANQGSEA. The CDR3 sequence is 13 residues long. The CDR3 bases are TGCAGCGTTGAAAACCCCGGAGGGACTGAAGCTTTCTTT. This sequence encodes CSVENPGGTEAFF.

This clonotype was picked up many times. Here the CDR3 reads CSARSHPPYGYTF. DNA of the CDR3: TGCAGTGCTAGGAGCCATCCACCTTATGGCTACACCTTC. The chain has TRBV20-1 and TRBJ1-2; D not certain. The CDR3 has 13 amino acids. Germline V gives CDR1 DFQATT, CDR2 SNEGSKA (reference sequence). V lost 3 bases to trimming and J lost 5 bases, with 13 bases between them.

This clonotype appeared many times. V usage is TRBV20-1 and J usage is TRBJ1-1, with TRBD1 identical over 10 bases. V shed 6 bases, J shed 5 bases, and the junction held 9 bases outside the gene matches. The CDR3 runs to 14 residues. Germline values: CDR1 DFQATT, CDR2 SNEGSKA (reference sequence). CDR3 amino acids: CSAIAGTGVTEAFF. DNA of the CDR3: TGCAGTGCCATCGCCGGGACAGGGGTGACTGAAGCTTTCTTT.

Ten or more counts support this clonotype. The CDR3 nucleotides read TGTGCCAGAGTGGACAGGTCGACCTACGAGCAGTACTTC. This translates into CARVDRSTYEQYF. J is TRBJ2-7 and V is TRBV6-9, with 7 bases identical to TRBD1. The V gene end was trimmed by 9 bases and the J gene end by 2 bases; junction bases not matched to a gene: 7. This CDR3 comprises 13 residues. The V gene's germline CDR1 is MNHGY and CDR2 SVAAGI.

This clonotype showed up many times. The V call is TRBV6-6, the J call TRBJ2-4; tentative D call: TRBD1 (6 bases). This CDR3 is built from 16 residues. V lost 4 bases and J lost 7, with 20 bases in between. Germline loops: CDR1 MNHNY, CDR2 SVGAGI (reference sequence). The DNA of the CDR3 is TGTGCCAGCAGTTCCTCAGGGGTCTTCACGAAGAACATTCAGTACTTC. Protein: CASSSSGVFTKNIQYF.

This clonotype was detected many times. The chain employs TRBV7-2 and TRBJ2-2; D is unresolved. V lost 2 bases, J lost 4 bases, and 5 bases lay in between. Germline CDR1 is SGHTA and CDR2 is FQGNSA. The CDR3 totals 13 residues. The DNA of the CDR3 is TGTGCCAGCAGCTTACAGAGCACCGGGGAGCTGTTTTTT. Its protein is CASSLQSTGELFF.

This clonotype appeared many times. The chain recombines TRBV20-1 with TRBJ1-1, with 10 bases fitting TRBD1. The V and J ends lost 6 bases and 2 bases, in that order; junction bases with no gene match: 0. The CDR3 has 12 residues. CDR1 is DFQATT, CDR2 SNEGSKA, per germline (reference sequence). The CDR3 coding sequence is TGCAGTGCGACAGGGGGCAACACTGAAGCTTTCTTT. Its translation: CSATGGNTEAFF.

The J gene is TRBJ1-3, the V gene TRBV7-6; TRBD1 agrees at 8 bases. The germline V gene has CDR1 SGHVS and CDR2 FNYEAQ. V shed 4 bases, J shed 2 bases, and the junction held 4 bases outside the gene matches. There are 15 residues in the CDR3. CDR3 in amino acids: CASSSGTGTGNTIYF. CDR3 nucleotide sequence: TGTGCCAGCAGCTCCGGGACAGGTACTGGAAACACCATATATTTT.

This clonotype was counted at least ten times. The rearrangement joins TRBV12-3 or TRBV12-4 to TRBJ1-5; 8 nucleotides align to TRBD1. The CDR3 has 15 residues. Losses at the gene ends were 2 bases for V and 10 bases for J; bases not matched to a gene: 10. The CDR3 coding sequence is TGTGCCAGCAGTTTACAGGGGGCCGAGGTAGATCCCCAGCATTTT. It translates to CASSLQGAEVDPQHF.